Listed here are 17 T cell receptor beta chains from one sample, sequenced in a study of cytomegalovirus exposure and HLA in healthy donors. Primers for the PCR totalled 60 Vbeta and 13 Jbeta. Only in-frame clones appear in the TCRdb table, and some are missing; sequencing was by immunoSEQ multiplex PCR. The data contain some 97,000 clones, roughly 83% of them seen just once; the ten biggest clones take up 3.5% to 4.5%. The sequenced sample was PBMCs. These receptors came from a female donor in good health and CMV-seropositive.

The chain combines TRBV30 with TRBJ2-7; 7 nucleotides match TRBD1. The CDR3 is 13 amino acids. With 1 base clipped from V and 3 bases from J, the junction kept 3 bases outside the gene matches. The germline V gene has CDR1 GTSNPN and CDR2 SVGIG (reference sequence). CDR3 residues: CAWSGTGHYEQYF. The CDR3 nucleotides read TGTGCCTGGAGTGGGACAGGTCACTACGAGCAGTACTTC.

The chain joins TRBV7-9 to TRBJ2-7; 12 bases agree with TRBD2. J gave up 7 bases and V 5 bases, and 6 bases lay outside the gene matches. Germline loops: CDR1 SEHNR, CDR2 FQNEAQ (reference sequence). CDR3 size: 14 residues. DNA for the CDR3: TGTGCCAGCAGCCCGACTAGCGGGGGCCTGGAGCAGTACTTC. Its protein product is CASSPTSGGLEQYF.

This chain uses TRBV5-1 with TRBJ2-3; a weak D match, TRBD1 (5 bases). Germline loops: CDR1 SGHRS, CDR2 YFSETQ. This CDR3 region has 15 residues. V shed 4 bases and J shed 1 base, with 13 bases lying between them. This CDR3 is CASSDRGWGTDTQYF. The CDR3 DNA follows: TGCGCCAGCAGCGATAGGGGATGGGGCACAGATACGCAGTATTTT.

This clone came up a few times. V is TRBV4-3 and J is TRBJ2-7; TRBD2 agrees at 9 bases. After removal of 3 bases from V and 3 bases from J, the junction contained 9 bases not matched to a gene. The CDR3 contains 16 residues. CDR1 and CDR2 (germline): LGHNA, YSLEER. CDR3 nucleotides: TGCGCCAGCAGCCATATAGCGGGGGACGGAGGCTACGAGCAGTACTTC. Translation gives CASSHIAGDGGYEQYF.

The rearrangement joins TRBV7-9 to TRBJ2-1, with D maybe TRBD2 (5 bases). Per germline, CDR1 SEHNR and CDR2 FQNEAQ (reference sequence). V lost 2 bases and J 1 base, leaving 6 bases between the germline ends. The CDR3 loop spans 14 amino acids. The CDR3 sequence is CASSLSGSYNEQFF. The CDR3 coding sequence is TGTGCCAGCAGCTTAAGCGGATCCTACAATGAGCAGTTCTTC.

This clone has only one observation. The chain recombines TRBV4-1 with TRBJ2-7; 11 nucleotides agree with TRBD2. The CDR3 runs 17 residues. J lost 1 base, V lost 0 bases, and 5 bases had no gene match. Germline-derived CDR1 and CDR2 are MGHRA and YSYEKL. This CDR3 reads CASSQDSGTSGSYEQYF. In DNA form, the CDR3 reads TGCGCCAGCAGCCAAGATAGCGGGACTAGCGGATCCTACGAGCAGTACTTC.

The rearrangement links TRBV6-6 to TRBJ1-6, with D uncertain. Germline CDR1 MNHNY, CDR2 SVGAGI (reference sequence). CDR3 size: 12 residues. The V end lost 7 bases, the J end lost 6 bases, and 7 bases lay between the germline ends. Here the CDR3 reads CASTPLNSPLHF. DNA of the CDR3: TGTGCCAGCACCCCCCTTAATTCACCCCTCCACTTT.

The V and J genes are TRBV7-2 and TRBJ1-3; TRBD1 matches 10 bases. Germline CDR1 reads SGHTA; CDR2 reads FQGNSA. The CDR3 consists of 16 residues. V shed 6 bases and J 2 bases; nucleotides not matched to a gene: 7. The CDR3 DNA reads as TGTGCCAGCAGAAAGACCGGGACAGGGGCTGGAAACACCATATATTTT. Protein sequence: CASRKTGTGAGNTIYF.

The J gene is TRBJ2-1, the V gene TRBV20-1; D is perhaps TRBD1 (6 bases). Deletions cut 6 bases from V and 4 bases from J, with 7 bases between. Germline values: CDR1 DFQATT, CDR2 SNEGSKA (reference sequence). CDR3 size: 11 residues. The CDR3 protein is CSAGQYNEQFF. The CDR3 DNA is TGCAGTGCCGGACAGTACAATGAGCAGTTCTTC.

The gene calls are TRBV6-5 and TRBJ1-2; the D gene is possibly TRBD1 (6 bases). The CDR3 has 12 residues. The germline V gene encodes CDR1 MNHEY and CDR2 SVGAGI. Trimming shortened V by 6 bases and J by 8 bases, and 13 bases separated the two germline ends. The CDR3 coding sequence is TGTGCCAGCAGCCCGGACAGTCGGGGCTACACCTTC. As protein: CASSPDSRGYTF.

The CDR3 region has the DNA TGTGCCATCAGTGGGGCGATTACTGAAGCTTTCTTT. This translates into CAISGAITEAFF. V and J are TRBV10-3 and TRBJ1-1; D gene unclear. The CDR3 covers 12 residues. Trimming took off 4 bases at V and 5 bases at J, with 8 bases between the two ends. Germline assignment: CDR1 ENHRY and CDR2 SYGVKD.

The J gene is TRBJ2-7, the V gene TRBV29-1; 7 bases align to TRBD2. CDR1 is SQVTM and CDR2 is ANQGSEA in the germline V gene. Losses at the gene ends were 4 bases for V and 2 bases for J; bases not matched to a gene: 8. The CDR3 totals 14 residues. The chain's CDR3 is CSVVRASGTYEQYF. CDR3 coding DNA: TGCAGCGTTGTAAGGGCCAGCGGGACCTACGAGCAGTACTTC.

The V gene is TRBV5-4, the J gene TRBJ1-2, with 7 positions matching TRBD1. CDR1 is SGHNT, CDR2 YYREEE, per germline (reference sequence). V lost 4 bases to trimming and J lost 8 bases; unmatched junction nucleotides: 14. The CDR3 loop spans 15 amino acids. CDR3 coding DNA: TGTGCCAGCAGCCTGCCGACAGGGACCCTCCAGGGCTACACCTTC. Protein product: CASSLPTGTLQGYTF.

The CDR3 loop is CASSISLTSGYNEQFF. The DNA of the CDR3 is TGTGCCAGTAGTATAAGTCTGACTAGCGGCTACAATGAGCAGTTCTTC. This chain links TRBV19 with TRBJ2-1; TRBD2 agrees at 9 bases. In germline, CDR1 is LNHDA, CDR2 SQIVND (reference sequence). The V and J ends lost 2 bases and 3 bases, in that order; junction bases with no gene match: 5. The CDR3 is 16 amino acids.

This sequence joins TRBV30 and TRBJ1-5; 8 nucleotides line up with TRBD1. This CDR3 is built from 19 residues. V gave up 3 bases and J gave up 0 bases; unmatched junction bases: 16. The germline gives CDR1 GTSNPN, CDR2 SVGIG (reference sequence). The DNA for the CDR3 is TGTGCCTGGAGCGGACAGCCGACAGGGGACGATAATAGCAATCAGCCCCAGCATTTT. This gives the protein CAWSGQPTGDDNSNQPQHF.

The chain uses TRBV27 and TRBJ1-6, with D unresolved. CDR1 is MNHEY, CDR2 SMNVEV, per germline (reference sequence). The CDR3 length is 13 residues. V was clipped by 3 bases and J by 5 bases, with 5 bases between them. In nucleotides, the CDR3 is TGTGCCAGCAGTTTGGCGGATAATTCACCCCTCCACTTT. Protein sequence: CASSLADNSPLHF.

The table lists this clone with a few counts. Sequence at one end of the junction differs from germline and may be a read error. The chain links TRBV7-9 to TRBJ2-7; TRBD1 matches at 8 bases. Looked up from germline, CDR1 is SEHNR and CDR2 is FQNEAQ (reference sequence). The CDR3 has 16 residues. The DNA of the CDR3 is TGTTCCAGCAGCTTAGTTAGTACAGGGGGTTCCTACGAGCAGTACTTC. Translated: CSSSLVSTGGSYEQYF.